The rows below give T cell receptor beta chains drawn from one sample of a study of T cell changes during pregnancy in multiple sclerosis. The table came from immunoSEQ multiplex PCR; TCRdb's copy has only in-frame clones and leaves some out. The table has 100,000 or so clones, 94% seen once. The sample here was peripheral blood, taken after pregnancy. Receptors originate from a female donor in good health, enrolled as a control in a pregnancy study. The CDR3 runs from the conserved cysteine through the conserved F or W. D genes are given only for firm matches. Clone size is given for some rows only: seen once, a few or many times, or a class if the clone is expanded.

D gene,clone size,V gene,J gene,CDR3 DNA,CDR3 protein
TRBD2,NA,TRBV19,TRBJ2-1,TGTGCCAGTAGTATGCGGGAGGGCCGCGGTGAGCAGTTCTTC,CASSMREGRGEQFF
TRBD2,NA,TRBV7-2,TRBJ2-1,TGTGCCAGCAGCGGGACTAGCGGGAGGGCCAGTTTCGACAATGAGCAGTTCTTC,CASSGTSGRASFDNEQFF
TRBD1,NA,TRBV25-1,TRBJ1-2,TGTGCCAGCAGTGAATTAATAGGGGGCGATGGCTACACCTTC,CASSELIGGDGYTF
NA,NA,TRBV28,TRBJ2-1,NA,CASSFAGGSGFF
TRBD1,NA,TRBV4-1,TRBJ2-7,TGCGCCAGCAGCCTCCCGGGACAGGGTACCGAGCAGTACTTC,CASSLPGQGTEQYF
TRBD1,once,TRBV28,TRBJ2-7,TGTGCCAGCAGGGGGACAGGGGGCGCGTACGAGCAGTACTTC,CASRGTGGAYEQYF
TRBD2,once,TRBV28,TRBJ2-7,TGTGCCAGCACCTCTCCAACGAAGCTAGCGGGCTCCTACGAGCAGTACTTC,CASTSPTKLAGSYEQYF
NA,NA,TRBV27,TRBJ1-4,TGTGCCAGCAGTTTAGCCAGATCTAATGAAAAACTGTTTTTT,CASSLARSNEKLFF
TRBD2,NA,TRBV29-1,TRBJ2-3,TGCAGCGTTATAGCGGGAGTGGGAGATACGCAGTATTTT,CSVIAGVGDTQYF
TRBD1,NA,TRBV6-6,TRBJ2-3,TGTGCCAGCAGACCCCGACAGGGAGGCACAGATACGCAGTATTTT,CASRPRQGGTDTQYF
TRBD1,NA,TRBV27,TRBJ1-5,TGTGCCAGCAGACAGGGGGCAAGCAATCAGCCCCAGCATTTT,CASRQGASNQPQHF
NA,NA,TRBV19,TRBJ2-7,TGTGCCAGCCGGGACACCTACTACGAGCAGTACTTC,CASRDTYYEQYF
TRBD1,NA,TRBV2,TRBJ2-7,TGTGCCAGCAGAAGGGACAGGGTCTACGAGCAGTACTTC,CASRRDRVYEQYF
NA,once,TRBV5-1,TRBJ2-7,TGCGCCAGCAGCCCCTTGACAGTTAGTCCCTACGAGCAGTACTTC,CASSPLTVSPYEQYF
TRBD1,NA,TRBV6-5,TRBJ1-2,TGTGCCAGCAGTGCAGACAGGGACTATGGCTACACCTTC,CASSADRDYGYTF
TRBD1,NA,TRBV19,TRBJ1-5,TGTGCCACCCGGGACAGGAATAATCAGCCCCAGCATTTT,CATRDRNNQPQHF
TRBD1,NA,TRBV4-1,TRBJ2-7,TGCGCCAGCAGCCAAGTCTGGGGACAGATCTACGAGCAGTACTTC,CASSQVWGQIYEQYF
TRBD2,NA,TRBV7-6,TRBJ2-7,TGTGCCAGCAGCCCCAGTAGCGGGAGATTGCCGGGACTATACGAGCAGTACTTC,CASSPSSGRLPGLYEQYF
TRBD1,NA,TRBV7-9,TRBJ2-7,TGTGCCAGCAGCTTGGCCGAGACAGGGCTTAGGGAGCAGTACTTC,CASSLAETGLREQYF
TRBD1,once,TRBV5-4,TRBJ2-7,TGTGCCAGCAGGGTTCAGGGGGCCGGGTCGAACGAGCAGTACTTC,CASRVQGAGSNEQYF
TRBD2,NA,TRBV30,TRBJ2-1,TGTGCCTGGAGTTGGGCTAGCGGGAGGTATGAGCAGTTCTTC,CAWSWASGRYEQFF
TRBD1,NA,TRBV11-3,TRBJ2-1,TGTGCCAGCAGCTCCTCTTCACAGGGGATCGAGCAGTTCTTC,CASSSSSQGIEQFF
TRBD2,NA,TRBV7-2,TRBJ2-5,TGTGCCAGCAGCCGGAGCGGGAGAGAGACCCAGTACTTC,CASSRSGRETQYF
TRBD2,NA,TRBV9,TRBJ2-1,TGTGCCAGCAGCGCAGGCTTTAGCGGGAGGGACCCCAATGAGCAGTTCTTC,CASSAGFSGRDPNEQFF
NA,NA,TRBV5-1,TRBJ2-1,TGCGCCAGCAGCCTTCACACCACGGGCAATGAGCAGTTCTTC,CASSLHTTGNEQFF
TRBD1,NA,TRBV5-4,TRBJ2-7,TGTGCCAGCAGCTTGGGACAGGGGACCCCCTACGAGCAGTACTTC,CASSLGQGTPYEQYF
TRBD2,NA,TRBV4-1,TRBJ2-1,TGCGCCAGCAGCCCTCGGACTAGCGGGAGCACGGATGAGCAGTTCTTC,CASSPRTSGSTDEQFF
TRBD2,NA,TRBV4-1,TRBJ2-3,TGCGCCAGCAGCCAAGGCTGGACTAGCGGAAACCGGTGGGGCACAGATACGCAGTATTTT,CASSQGWTSGNRWGTDTQYF
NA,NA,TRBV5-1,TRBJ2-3,TGCGCCAGCAGCTTCAGAATGGCAGATACGCAGTATTTT,CASSFRMADTQYF
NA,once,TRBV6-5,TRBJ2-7,TGTGCCAGCAGCGTGGACAGAATGAGCTCCTACGAGCAGTACTTC,CASSVDRMSSYEQYF
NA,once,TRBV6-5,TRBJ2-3,TGTGCCAGCGGATCGGGGTATACGCAGTATTTT,CASGSGYTQYF
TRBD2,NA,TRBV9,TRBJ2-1,TGTGCCAGCAGCGTAGAACCCGCTGTGGCTAGCGGGACTAATGAGCAGTTCTTC,CASSVEPAVASGTNEQFF
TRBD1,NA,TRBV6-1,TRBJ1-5,TGTGCCAGCAGTGAAAATGGGCAGGGGGCCTTAGGGAATCAGCCCCAGCATTTT,CASSENGQGALGNQPQHF
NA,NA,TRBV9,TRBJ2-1,TGTGCCAGCAGCGTATCCCCTCAAGTGAGCTACAATGAGCAGTTCTTC,CASSVSPQVSYNEQFF
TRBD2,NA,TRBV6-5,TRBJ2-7,TGTGCCAGCAGTTCCGGGACTAGACGGGGATCCTACGAGCAGTACTTC,CASSSGTRRGSYEQYF
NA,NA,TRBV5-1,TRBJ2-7,TGCGCCAGCAGCTTGCTTCAGGCGGGCTCCTACGAGCAGTACTTC,CASSLLQAGSYEQYF
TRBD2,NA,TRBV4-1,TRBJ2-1,TGCGCCAGCAGCCAAACTAGCGTTCGACCCTACAATGAGCAGTTCTTC,CASSQTSVRPYNEQFF
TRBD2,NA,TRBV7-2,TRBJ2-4,TGTGCCAGCAGCCTGGGACTAAGCGGGGGAAGGAACATTCAGTACTTC,CASSLGLSGGRNIQYF
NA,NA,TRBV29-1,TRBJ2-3,TGCAGCGTTGAAGATCATAGCGCACGCACAGATACGCAGTATTTT,CSVEDHSARTDTQYF
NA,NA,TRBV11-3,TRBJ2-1,TGTGCCAGCAGCTTAGGCGTCAGGGTTAGGAATGAGCAGTTCTTC,CASSLGVRVRNEQFF